These 30 T cell receptor beta chains share one sample of origin, sequenced in a study of graft-versus-host responses after intestinal transplantation. The antigens these receptors bind are not known. The method was immunoSEQ multiplex PCR; TCRdb's version includes in-frame clones alone and lacks a portion of them. This sample has fewer than 120,000 clones, with around 93% found just once. Here the sequenced sample was unstimulated CD8+ T cells sorted from spleen or lymph node cells, taken before intestinal transplant. Every receptor here comes from a human donor who received an intestinal transplant.

This chain connects TRBV2 to TRBJ2-7, with TRBD1 matching 9 bases. This CDR3 is built from 13 residues. V lost 6 bases to trimming and J lost 4 bases; unmatched junction nucleotides: 4. Germline values: CDR1 SNHLY, CDR2 FYNNEI. The CDR3 DNA is TGTGCCAGCAGAGGACAGGGGAATTACGAGCAGTACTTC. Translating gives CASRGQGNYEQYF.

The J gene is TRBJ1-1, the V gene TRBV27; 7 nucleotides line up with TRBD1. The CDR3 totals 14 residues. Germline-derived CDR1 and CDR2 are MNHEY and SMNVEV (reference sequence). The junction had 8 bases not matched to a gene; V was cut back by 6 bases and J by 4 bases. Written as DNA, the CDR3 is TGTGCCAGCAGACACATAACAGGGGTCACTGAAGCTTTCTTT. Amino acids: CASRHITGVTEAFF.

This clone has just a few counts. The genes are TRBV7-9 and TRBJ2-1, with D tentatively TRBD2 (6 bases). Germline-derived CDR1 and CDR2 are SEHNR and FQNEAQ (reference sequence). The CDR3 loop spans 15 amino acids. The V gene lost 4 bases and the J gene lost 5 bases, with 15 bases spanning the gap. The chain's CDR3 is CASSYGRGGNNEQFF. The DNA for the CDR3 is TGTGCCAGCAGCTACGGGAGAGGAGGTAACAATGAGCAGTTCTTC.

The chain uses TRBV11-2 and TRBJ1-1; 9 bases are a match to TRBD1. The CDR3 is 17 amino acids. The trim removed 1 base at V and 11 bases at J, leaving 17 bases unmatched. Germline V gene data show CDR1 as SGHAT and CDR2 as FQNNGV. The CDR3 DNA reads TGTGCCAGCAGCTTAGCAGAGGGACAGGGAATATTGCTGGGGGCTTTCTTT. It encodes CASSLAEGQGILLGAFF.

The V gene is TRBV19, the J gene TRBJ2-7, with TRBD1 matching over 8 bases. Germline trimming cut 9 bases from V and 0 bases from J; bases unmatched to any gene: 4. This CDR3 contains 13 residues. Germline lookup yields CDR1 LNHDA and CDR2 SQIVND (reference sequence). The CDR3 spells CASGQGASYEQYF. The CDR3 DNA sequence: TGTGCCAGCGGTCAGGGGGCCTCCTACGAGCAGTACTTC.

V is TRBV7-9 and J is TRBJ1-1; TRBD1 might be the D (5 bases). Germline V gene data show CDR1 as SEHNR and CDR2 as FQNEAQ (reference sequence). The V end was cut by 5 bases, the J end by 0 bases, with 16 bases between. The CDR3 is 16 amino acids. The DNA of the CDR3 is TGTGCCAGCAGCCCTAAGGGGAGGGGCATGAACACTGAAGCTTTCTTT. Encoded protein: CASSPKGRGMNTEAFF.

The chain carries TRBV6-1 and TRBJ1-5; a weak D match, TRBD1 (5 bases). Per germline, CDR1 MNHNS and CDR2 SASEGT. The CDR3 runs to 13 residues. V lost 6 bases and J lost 4, with 10 bases in between. The CDR3 protein is CASSRTSNQPQHF. CDR3 sequence (DNA): TGTGCCAGCAGCAGGACATCTAATCAGCCCCAGCATTTT.

This chain uses TRBV10-2 with TRBJ1-5; D is ambiguous. CDR3 length: 14 residues. Germline loops: CDR1 WSHSY, CDR2 SAAADI. Between the trimmed V and J ends, which lost 2 bases and 5 bases, there was a span of 10 bases. Written as DNA, the CDR3 is TGCGCCAGCAGTGAGGAAGGGTCCGATCAGCCCCAGCATTTT. Amino acid sequence: CASSEEGSDQPQHF.

The chain carries TRBV18 and TRBJ2-7; 8 nucleotides agree with TRBD1. Germline V gene sequence: CDR1 KGHSH, CDR2 LQKENI. The CDR3 has 14 amino acids. The V and J ends lost 3 bases and 2 bases, in that order; junction bases with no gene match: 3. Here the CDR3 DNA reads TGTGCCAGCTCACCGGGGACAGGACCCTACGAGCAGTACTTC. It codes for CASSPGTGPYEQYF. Complete variable domain (other parts from reference TRBV18 and TRBJ2-7): NAGVMQNPRHLVRRRGQEARLRCSPMKGHSHVYWYRQLPEEGLKFMVYLQKENIIDESGMPKERFSAEFPKEGPSILRIQQVVRGDSAAYFCASSPGTGPYEQYFGPGTRLTVT.

This rearrangement joins TRBV25-1 to TRBJ2-7; TRBD2 agrees at 12 bases. Germline CDR1 and CDR2: MGHDK and SYGVNS. Trimming took 5 bases from V and 4 from J; bases not matched to a gene: 15. The CDR3 has 18 amino acids. CDR3 sequence: CASSSETPTGLAGYEQYF. The CDR3 region has the DNA TGTGCCAGCAGTTCAGAGACCCCAACAGGACTAGCGGGGTACGAGCAGTACTTC.

CDR3 loop: CASSGGLAGEQYF. DNA for the CDR3: TGTGCCAGCTCAGGGGGACTAGCGGGAGAGCAGTACTTC. This chain uses TRBV2 with TRBJ2-7, with TRBD2 matching 13 bases. V shed 8 bases and J 7 bases; nucleotides not matched to a gene: 5. The CDR3 loop spans 13 amino acids. Germline V CDR1 and CDR2: SNHLY, FYNNEI.

The chain couples TRBV4-2 to TRBJ2-7; 11 nucleotides line up with TRBD2. The junction had 14 bases not matched to a gene; V was cut back by 0 bases and J by 4 bases. Germline assignment: CDR1 LGHNA and CDR2 YNFKEQ. The CDR3 runs 19 residues. Here the CDR3 reads CASSQDLVGIAGGSYEQYF. CDR3 sequence (DNA): TGTGCCAGCAGCCAAGATCTCGTGGGGATAGCGGGAGGGTCATACGAGCAGTACTTC.

This rearrangement joins TRBV11-2 to TRBJ2-5; D possibly uses TRBD1 or TRBD2 (5 bases each). V lost 4 bases, J lost 6 bases, and 18 bases lay in between. Germline V gene lookup returns CDR1 SGHAT and CDR2 FQNNGV. This CDR3 is 15 amino acids long. CDR3 loop: CASSSPGASLKTQYF. CDR3 sequence (DNA): TGTGCCAGCAGCTCACCCGGGGCCTCCCTAAAGACCCAGTACTTC.

V gene TRBV30 combines with J gene TRBJ1-2; 9 nucleotides align to TRBD1. Per germline, CDR1 GTSNPN and CDR2 SVGIG (reference sequence). V trimming: 7 bases; J trimming: 8 bases; junction bases outside the gene matches: 5. The CDR3 spans 11 residues. The CDR3 reads CASDRGFGYTF. DNA of the CDR3: TGTGCCTCCGACAGGGGGTTCGGCTACACCTTC. Full variable domain (remainder filled in from reference TRBV30 and TRBJ1-2): SQTIHQWPATLVQPVGSPLSLECTVEGTSNPNLYWYRQAAGRGLQLLFYSVGIGQISSEVPQNLSASRPQDRQFILSSKKLLLSDSGFYLCASDRGFGYTFGSGTRLTVV.

J is TRBJ1-2 and V is TRBV7-8; D gene uncertain. V was pared by 4 bases and J by 4 bases, with 13 bases between. Germline CDR1 SGHVS, CDR2 FQNEAQ. The CDR3 covers 14 residues. The CDR3 sequence: CASSSLGVSYGYTF. The DNA of the CDR3 is TGTGCCAGCAGCTCGTTGGGAGTTAGCTATGGCTACACCTTC. The whole variable domain, filled in from reference TRBV7-8 and TRBJ1-2, reads GAGVSQSPRYKVAKRGQDVALRCDPISGHVSLFWYQQALGQGPEFLTYFQNEAQLDKSGLPSDRFFAERPEGSVSTLKIQRTQQEDSAVYLCASSSLGVSYGYTFGSGTRLTVV.

The V call is TRBV7-2, the J call TRBJ1-2; D gene unclear. Germline-derived CDR1 and CDR2 are SGHTA and FQGNSA. There are 16 residues in the CDR3. The V end was cut by 4 bases, the J end by 8 bases, with 23 bases between. Here the CDR3 reads CASSSPWAGGFPGYTF. In DNA form, the CDR3 reads TGTGCCAGCAGCTCCCCGTGGGCAGGCGGCTTCCCCGGCTACACCTTC.

The chain employs TRBV11-3 and TRBJ2-5; D gene unclear. The CDR3 is 13 amino acids. V lost 4 bases and J lost 5, with 11 bases in between. Germline CDR1 and CDR2: SGHNT and YENEEA. The CDR3 spells CASSSTGGETQYF. For the CDR3, the DNA is TGTGCCAGCAGCTCAACTGGTGGGGAGACCCAGTACTTC.

The chain is built from TRBV28 and TRBJ2-7; TRBD2 aligns across 10 bases. This CDR3 region has 15 residues. Per the germline V gene, CDR1 is MDHEN and CDR2 is SYDVKM. Germline trimming cut 6 bases from V and 5 bases from J; bases unmatched to any gene: 10. The CDR3 DNA sequence: TGTGCCAGCAGCTTCGGGCTAGCGGGAGTCGACGAGCAGTACTTC. As protein: CASSFGLAGVDEQYF.

The gene calls are TRBV19 and TRBJ2-1; TRBD2 matches 10 bases. Germline loops: CDR1 LNHDA, CDR2 SQIVND (reference sequence). Trimming took 0 bases from V and 4 from J; bases not matched to a gene: 3. The CDR3 totals 16 residues. DNA of the CDR3: TGTGCCAGTAGTATAGACGGACTAGCGGAGTACAATGAGCAGTTCTTC. It is translated as CASSIDGLAEYNEQFF. Full variable domain (remainder filled in from reference TRBV19 and TRBJ2-1): DGGITQSPKYLFRKEGQNVTLSCEQNLNHDAMYWYRQDPGQGLRLIYYSQIVNDFQKGDIAEGYSVSREKKESFPLTVTSAQKNPTAFYLCASSIDGLAEYNEQFFGPGTRLTVL.

The chain recombines TRBV9 with TRBJ1-2; TRBD1 agrees at 8 bases. CDR1 and CDR2 from the germline V gene are SGDLS and YYNGEE. The CDR3 covers 18 residues. Unmatched junction bases numbered 14, after V lost 4 bases and J lost 0 bases. CDR3 in DNA: TGTGCCAGCAGCTTAGGCCGGGACAGGCGGATTACTAACTATGGCTACACCTTC. Amino acid sequence: CASSLGRDRRITNYGYTF.

This chain connects TRBV4-2 to TRBJ2-7; D not certain. Germline V gene sequence: CDR1 LGHNA, CDR2 YNFKEQ. The CDR3 spans 13 residues. Trimming shortened V by 2 bases and J by 3 bases, and 8 bases separated the two germline ends. The CDR3 DNA reads TGTGCCAGCAGCCAAAACGAACTCTACGAGCAGTACTTC. It specifies CASSQNELYEQYF.

The J gene is TRBJ2-1, the V gene TRBV18; D gene ambiguous. This CDR3 is 11 amino acids long. The germline CDR1 and CDR2 sequences are KGHSH and LQKENI. Between the trimmed V and J ends, which lost 2 bases and 8 bases, there was a span of 4 bases. The CDR3: CASSPGYEQFF. CDR3 nucleotide sequence: TGTGCCAGCTCACCAGGTTATGAGCAGTTCTTC.

The chain links TRBV25-1 to TRBJ2-5, with 7 bases that match TRBD2. CDR1 MGHDK and CDR2 SYGVNS come from the germline V gene. With 8 bases clipped from V and 5 bases from J, the junction kept 8 bases outside the gene matches. This CDR3 region has 13 residues. The CDR3 nucleotides read TGTGCCAGCTCCTGGGAGGGAGATGAGACCCAGTACTTC. It yields the protein CASSWEGDETQYF.

The V call is TRBV9, the J call TRBJ1-1; unclear D gene. The CDR3 runs 14 residues. V was clipped by 3 bases and J by 2 bases, with 11 bases between them. Germline-derived CDR1 and CDR2 are SGDLS and YYNGEE. CDR3 loop: CASSGRDGNTEAFF. The CDR3 bases are TGTGCCAGCAGCGGCCGAGACGGTAACACTGAAGCTTTCTTT.

J is TRBJ2-1 and V is TRBV5-1; 9 bases map to TRBD2. Germline CDR1 is SGHRS and CDR2 is YFSETQ. Trimming removed 5 bases from V and 8 bases from J; junction bases left unmatched: 14. This CDR3 contains 16 residues. CDR3 nucleotide sequence: TGCGCCAGCAGTCTACCCGGCGGGACTAGCTTCCATGAGCAGTTCTTC. Its protein product is CASSLPGGTSFHEQFF.

This clone showed up just once. J is TRBJ2-4 and V is TRBV14; weak D call: TRBD1 (5 bases). The germline CDR1 and CDR2 sequences are SGHDN and FVKESK. The CDR3 has 13 residues. Deletions cut 4 bases from V and 7 bases from J, with 11 bases between. This CDR3 is CASSLPSGNIQYF. CDR3 nucleotides: TGTGCCAGCAGCCTTCCCTCAGGGAACATTCAGTACTTC.

The V gene is TRBV9, the J gene TRBJ1-3; 7 bases are shared with TRBD1. In germline, CDR1 is SGDLS, CDR2 YYNGEE. The junction had 9 bases not matched to a gene; V was cut back by 4 bases and J by 2 bases. The CDR3 length is 16 residues. DNA for the CDR3: TGTGCCAGCAGCCCTCCGACAGGGATGGCTGGAAACACCATATATTTT. It encodes CASSPPTGMAGNTIYF.

The J gene is TRBJ2-7, the V gene TRBV29-1; D is perhaps TRBD2 (6 bases). Trimming shortened V by 3 bases and J by 0 bases, and 6 bases separated the two germline ends. This CDR3 is built from 12 residues. Germline V gives CDR1 SQVTM, CDR2 ANQGSEA. The CDR3 bases are TGCAGCGTTGAGGGACTCTCCTACGAGCAGTACTTC. Translating it yields CSVEGLSYEQYF.

The V gene is TRBV28, the J gene TRBJ1-2, with D maybe TRBD1 (5 bases). The germline V gene encodes CDR1 MDHEN and CDR2 SYDVKM. V lost 7 bases and J 2 bases, leaving 17 bases between the germline ends. The CDR3 covers 15 residues. The CDR3: CASNPAGGDNYGYTF. Here the CDR3 DNA reads TGTGCCAGCAATCCCGCTGGGGGTGACAACTATGGCTACACCTTC.

V and J are TRBV9 and TRBJ2-1, with D hard to call. V lost 6 bases and J 2 bases, leaving 12 bases between the germline ends. Germline CDR1 SGDLS, CDR2 YYNGEE. This CDR3 contains 14 residues. CDR3 amino acids: CASTRIDTYNEQFF. In nucleotides, the CDR3 is TGTGCCAGCACACGTATCGATACCTACAATGAGCAGTTCTTC. Full variable domain (outside the CDR3, taken from reference TRBV9 and TRBJ2-1): DSGVTQTPKHLITATGQRVTLRCSPRSGDLSVYWYQQSLDQGLQFLIQYYNGEERAKGNILERFSAQQFPDLHSELNLSSLELGDSALYFCASTRIDTYNEQFFGPGTRLTVL.